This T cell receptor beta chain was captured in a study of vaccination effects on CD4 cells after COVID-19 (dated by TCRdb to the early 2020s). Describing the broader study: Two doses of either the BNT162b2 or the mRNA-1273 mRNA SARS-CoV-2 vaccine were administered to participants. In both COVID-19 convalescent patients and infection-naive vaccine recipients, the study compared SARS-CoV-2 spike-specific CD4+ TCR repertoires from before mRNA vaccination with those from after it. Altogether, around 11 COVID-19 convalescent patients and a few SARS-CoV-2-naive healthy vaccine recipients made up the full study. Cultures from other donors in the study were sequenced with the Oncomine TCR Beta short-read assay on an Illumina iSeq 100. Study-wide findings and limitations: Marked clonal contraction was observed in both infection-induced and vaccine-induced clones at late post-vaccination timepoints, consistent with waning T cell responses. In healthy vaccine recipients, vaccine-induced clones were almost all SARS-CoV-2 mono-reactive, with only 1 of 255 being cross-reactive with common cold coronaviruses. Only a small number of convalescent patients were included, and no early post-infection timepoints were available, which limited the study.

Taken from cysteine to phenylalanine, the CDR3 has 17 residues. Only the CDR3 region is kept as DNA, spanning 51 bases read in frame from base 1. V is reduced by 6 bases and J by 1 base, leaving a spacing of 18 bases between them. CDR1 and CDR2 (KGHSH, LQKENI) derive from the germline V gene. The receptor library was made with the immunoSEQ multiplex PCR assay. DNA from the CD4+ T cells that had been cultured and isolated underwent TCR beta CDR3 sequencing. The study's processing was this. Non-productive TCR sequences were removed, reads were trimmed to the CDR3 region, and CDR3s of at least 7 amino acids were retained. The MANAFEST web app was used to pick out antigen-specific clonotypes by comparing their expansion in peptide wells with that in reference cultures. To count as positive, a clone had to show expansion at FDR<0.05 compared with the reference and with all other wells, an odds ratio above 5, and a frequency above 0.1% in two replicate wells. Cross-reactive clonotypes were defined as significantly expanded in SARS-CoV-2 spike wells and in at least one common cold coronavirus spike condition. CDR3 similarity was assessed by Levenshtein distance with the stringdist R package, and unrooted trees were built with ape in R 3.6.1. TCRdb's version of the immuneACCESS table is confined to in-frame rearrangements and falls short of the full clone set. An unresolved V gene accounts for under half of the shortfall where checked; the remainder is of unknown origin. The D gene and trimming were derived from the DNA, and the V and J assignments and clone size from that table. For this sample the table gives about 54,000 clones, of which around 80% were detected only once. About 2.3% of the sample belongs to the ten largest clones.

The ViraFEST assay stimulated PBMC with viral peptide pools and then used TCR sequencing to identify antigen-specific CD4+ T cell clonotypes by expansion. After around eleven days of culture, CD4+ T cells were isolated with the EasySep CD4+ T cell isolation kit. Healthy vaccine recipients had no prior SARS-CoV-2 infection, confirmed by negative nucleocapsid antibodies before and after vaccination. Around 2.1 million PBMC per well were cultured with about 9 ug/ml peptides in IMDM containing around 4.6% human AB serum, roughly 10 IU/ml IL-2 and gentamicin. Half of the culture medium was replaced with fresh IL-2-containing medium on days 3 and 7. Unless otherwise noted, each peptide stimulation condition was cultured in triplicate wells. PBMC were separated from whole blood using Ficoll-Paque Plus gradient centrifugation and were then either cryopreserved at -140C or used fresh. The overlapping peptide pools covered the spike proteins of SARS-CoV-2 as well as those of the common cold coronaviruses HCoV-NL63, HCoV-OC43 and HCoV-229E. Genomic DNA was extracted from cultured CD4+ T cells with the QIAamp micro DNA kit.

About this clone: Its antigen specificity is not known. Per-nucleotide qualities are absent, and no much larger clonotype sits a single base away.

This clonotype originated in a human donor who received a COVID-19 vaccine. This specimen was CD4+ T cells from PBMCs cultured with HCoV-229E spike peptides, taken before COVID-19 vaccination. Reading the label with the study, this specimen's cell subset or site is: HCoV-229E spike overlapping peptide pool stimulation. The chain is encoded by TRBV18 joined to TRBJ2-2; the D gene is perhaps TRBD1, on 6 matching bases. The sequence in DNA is TGTGCCAGCTCCCTACAAACCGGGACACGGAACACCGGGGAGCTGTTTTTT. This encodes CASSLQTGTRNTGELFF.